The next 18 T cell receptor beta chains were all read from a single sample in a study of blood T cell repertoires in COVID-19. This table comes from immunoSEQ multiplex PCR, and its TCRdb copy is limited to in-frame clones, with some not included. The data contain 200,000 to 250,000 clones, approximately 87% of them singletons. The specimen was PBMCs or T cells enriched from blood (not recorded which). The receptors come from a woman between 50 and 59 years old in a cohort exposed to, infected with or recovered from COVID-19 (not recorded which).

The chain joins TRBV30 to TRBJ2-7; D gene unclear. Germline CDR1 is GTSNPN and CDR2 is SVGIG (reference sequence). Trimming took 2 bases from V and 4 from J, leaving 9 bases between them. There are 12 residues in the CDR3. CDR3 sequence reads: CAWSYSRYEQYF. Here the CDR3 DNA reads TGTGCCTGGAGTTATTCTCGGTACGAGCAGTACTTC.

In DNA form, the CDR3 reads TGTGCCAGCAGTTTCGCAGGGGCGCGTAATTCACCCCTCCACTTT. As protein: CASSFAGARNSPLHF. The chain is built from TRBV27 and TRBJ1-6; D is possibly TRBD1 (6 bases). The ends were cut back, 3 bases at V and 6 bases at J, with 12 bases in the middle. This CDR3 spans 15 amino acids. Per germline, CDR1 MNHEY and CDR2 SMNVEV (reference sequence).

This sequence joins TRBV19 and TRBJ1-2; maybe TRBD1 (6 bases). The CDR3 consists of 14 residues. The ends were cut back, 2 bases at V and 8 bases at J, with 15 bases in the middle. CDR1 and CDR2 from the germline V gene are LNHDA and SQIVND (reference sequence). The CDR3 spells CASSIIGGSGGYTF. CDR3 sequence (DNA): TGTGCCAGTAGTATAATAGGGGGAAGTGGCGGCTACACCTTC.

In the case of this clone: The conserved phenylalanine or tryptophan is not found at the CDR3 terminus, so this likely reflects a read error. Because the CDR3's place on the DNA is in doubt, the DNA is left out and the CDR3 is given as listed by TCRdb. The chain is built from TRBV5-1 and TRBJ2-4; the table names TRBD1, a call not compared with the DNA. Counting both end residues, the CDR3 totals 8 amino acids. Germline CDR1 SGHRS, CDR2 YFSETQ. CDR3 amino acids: CASSLLGG.

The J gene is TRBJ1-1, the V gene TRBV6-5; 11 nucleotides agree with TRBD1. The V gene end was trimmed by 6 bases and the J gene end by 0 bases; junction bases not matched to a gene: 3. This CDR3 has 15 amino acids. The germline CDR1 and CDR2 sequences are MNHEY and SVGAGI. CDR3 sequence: CASSSGQGVNTEAFF. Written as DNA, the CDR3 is TGTGCCAGCAGCTCGGGACAGGGGGTGAACACTGAAGCTTTCTTT.

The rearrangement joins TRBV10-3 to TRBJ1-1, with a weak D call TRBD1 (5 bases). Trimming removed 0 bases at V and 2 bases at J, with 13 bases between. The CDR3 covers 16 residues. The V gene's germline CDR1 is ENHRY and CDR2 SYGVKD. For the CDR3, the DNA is TGTGCCATCAGTGAGTCAAAAAGGCAGGGTAACACTGAAGCTTTCTTT. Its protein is CAISESKRQGNTEAFF.

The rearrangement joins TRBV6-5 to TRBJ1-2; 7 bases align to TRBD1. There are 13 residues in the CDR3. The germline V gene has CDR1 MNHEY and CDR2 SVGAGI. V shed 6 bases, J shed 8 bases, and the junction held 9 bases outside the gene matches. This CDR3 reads CASSRQGGAGYTF. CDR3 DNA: TGTGCCAGCAGCAGACAGGGAGGTGCGGGCTACACCTTC.

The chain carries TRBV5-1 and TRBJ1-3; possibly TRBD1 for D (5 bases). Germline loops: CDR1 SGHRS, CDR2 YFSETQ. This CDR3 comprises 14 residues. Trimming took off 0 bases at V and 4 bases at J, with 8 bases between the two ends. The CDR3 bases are TGCGCCAGCAGCTTGGGGACACCCGGAAACACCATATATTTT. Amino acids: CASSLGTPGNTIYF.

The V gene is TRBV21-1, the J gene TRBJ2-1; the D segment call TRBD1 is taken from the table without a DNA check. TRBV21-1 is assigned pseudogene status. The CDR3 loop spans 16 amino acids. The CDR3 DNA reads TGTGCCAGCACCCACCCGGGACAGGGCTTCTACAATGAGCAGTTCTTC. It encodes CASTHPGQGFYNEQFF.

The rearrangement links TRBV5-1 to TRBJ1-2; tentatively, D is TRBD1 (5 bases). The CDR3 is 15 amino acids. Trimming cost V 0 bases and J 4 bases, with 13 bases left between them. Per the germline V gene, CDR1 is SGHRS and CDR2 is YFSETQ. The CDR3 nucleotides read TGCGCCAGCAGCTTGGCCGGGCAGGGCCCCTATGGCTACACCTTC. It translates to CASSLAGQGPYGYTF.

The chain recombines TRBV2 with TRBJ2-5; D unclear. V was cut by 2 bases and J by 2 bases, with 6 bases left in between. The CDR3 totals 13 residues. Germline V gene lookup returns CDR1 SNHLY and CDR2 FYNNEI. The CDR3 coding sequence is TGTGCCAGCAGTGAACAGCGTCAAGAGACCCAGTACTTC. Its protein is CASSEQRQETQYF.

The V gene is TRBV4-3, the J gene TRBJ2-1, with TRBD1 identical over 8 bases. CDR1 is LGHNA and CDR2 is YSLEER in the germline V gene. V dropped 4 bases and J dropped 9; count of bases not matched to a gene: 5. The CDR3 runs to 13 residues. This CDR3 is CASSRTGFGEQFF. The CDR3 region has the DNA TGCGCCAGCAGCCGGACAGGGTTCGGTGAGCAGTTCTTC.

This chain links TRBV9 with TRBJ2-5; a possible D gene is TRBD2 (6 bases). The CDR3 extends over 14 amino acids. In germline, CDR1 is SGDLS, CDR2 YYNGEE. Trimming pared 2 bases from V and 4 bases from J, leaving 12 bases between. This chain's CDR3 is CASSVRLGGETQYF. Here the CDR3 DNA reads TGTGCCAGCAGCGTCCGACTAGGAGGAGAGACCCAGTACTTC. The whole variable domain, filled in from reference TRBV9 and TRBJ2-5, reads DSGVTQTPKHLITATGQRVTLRCSPRSGDLSVYWYQQSLDQGLQFLIQYYNGEERAKGNILERFSAQQFPDLHSELNLSSLELGDSALYFCASSVRLGGETQYFGPGTRLLVL.

The CDR3 DNA sequence: TGTGCCAGCACCCTACTACAGGGTGAGGGGGGCTACACCTTC. It translates to CASTLLQGEGGYTF. This rearrangement joins TRBV6-5 to TRBJ1-2, with D possibly matching TRBD1 (6 bases). Looked up from germline, CDR1 is MNHEY and CDR2 is SVGAGI. V was cut by 7 bases and J by 8 bases, with 20 bases left in between. The CDR3 consists of 14 residues.

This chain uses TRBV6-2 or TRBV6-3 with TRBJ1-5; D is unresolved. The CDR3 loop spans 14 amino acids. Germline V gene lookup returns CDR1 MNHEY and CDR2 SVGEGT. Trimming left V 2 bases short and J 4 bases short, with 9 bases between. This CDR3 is CASSYEARNQPQHF. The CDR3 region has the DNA TGTGCCAGCAGTTACGAGGCCCGTAATCAGCCCCAGCATTTT.

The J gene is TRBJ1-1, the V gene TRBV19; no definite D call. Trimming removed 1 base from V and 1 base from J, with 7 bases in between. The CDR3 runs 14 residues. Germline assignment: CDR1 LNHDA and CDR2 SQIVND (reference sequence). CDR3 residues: CASSIAGRNTEAFF. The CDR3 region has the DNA TGTGCCAGTAGTATAGCCGGTCGGAACACTGAAGCTTTCTTT.

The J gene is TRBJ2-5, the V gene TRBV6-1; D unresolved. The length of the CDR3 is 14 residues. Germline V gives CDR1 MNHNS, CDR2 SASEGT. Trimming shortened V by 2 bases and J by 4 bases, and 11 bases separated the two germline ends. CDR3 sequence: CASSEFLGVETQYF. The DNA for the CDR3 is TGTGCCAGCAGTGAATTCCTAGGCGTAGAGACCCAGTACTTC.

The DNA for the CDR3 is TGTGCCAGCAGCTCCCAGCGGGGCGCTGGAAACACCATATATTTT. Translated, it gives CASSSQRGAGNTIYF. The V and J genes are TRBV11-2 and TRBJ1-3; a possible D gene is TRBD1 (5 bases). Germline-derived CDR1 and CDR2 are SGHAT and FQNNGV. V was trimmed by 4 bases and J by 2 bases, leaving 12 bases between them. There are 15 residues in the CDR3.